Listed below are T cell receptor beta chains from one sample, sequenced in a study of identical twins. TCRdb reprocessed the 5' RACE reads with MiXCR, giving one entry per CDR3 protein. The sample consists of 600,000 to 800,000 distinct CDR3 sequences, about 20% of them appearing once. These sequences were also reported in another study, on T cells expressing NK-cell markers.

The sequenced sample was PBMCs. These receptors were collected from a woman between 18 and 29 years old in good health. Each CDR3 is given with its conserved first and last residue. Fields, in order: V gene, CDR3 protein.

v_gene: TRBV20-1; CDR3aa: CSASQGLAESYNEQFF
v_gene: TRBV11-3; CDR3aa: CASSLVGIGGGETQYF
v_gene: TRBV20-1; CDR3aa: CSAEGGGGFEQYF
v_gene: TRBV10-3; CDR3aa: CAISESMTRGARDEQFF
v_gene: TRBV5-1; CDR3aa: CASSLGQGLNEQFF
v_gene: TRBV12-3/TRBV12-4; CDR3aa: CASRMGTGNYGYTF
v_gene: TRBV12-3/TRBV12-4; CDR3aa: CASSSVYEQYF
v_gene: TRBV12-3/TRBV12-4; CDR3aa: CASRVHGAYNEQFF
v_gene: TRBV5-1; CDR3aa: CASSRTGGRDEQYF
v_gene: TRBV7-9; CDR3aa: CASSFVKGEQYF
v_gene: TRBV7-6; CDR3aa: CASSPRTTYNEQFF
v_gene: TRBV10-3; CDR3aa: CAIREGVSNTGELFF
v_gene: TRBV20-1; CDR3aa: CSARDSRVGNQPQHF
v_gene: TRBV27; CDR3aa: CASSFYYYTGELFF
v_gene: TRBV5-6; CDR3aa: CASSLLIDERDKNIQYF
v_gene: TRBV20-1; CDR3aa: CSAPRTRDYEQFF
v_gene: TRBV20-1; CDR3aa: CSARTLYRGHDEQFF
v_gene: TRBV29-1; CDR3aa: CSASLAGYTDTQYF
v_gene: TRBV9; CDR3aa: CASSVVAGIHNEQFF
v_gene: TRBV6-1; CDR3aa: CATRGGLGGYEQYF
v_gene: TRBV29-1; CDR3aa: CSVLFSDGGVRAFF
v_gene: TRBV11-2; CDR3aa: CASTADSYNEQFF
v_gene: TRBV20-1; CDR3aa: CSATGLAGGDTQYF
v_gene: TRBV5-1; CDR3aa: CASSVGLSQETQYF
v_gene: TRBV12-3/TRBV12-4; CDR3aa: CASSIRVEQYF
v_gene: TRBV7-9; CDR3aa: CASSHGHGQGTEAFF